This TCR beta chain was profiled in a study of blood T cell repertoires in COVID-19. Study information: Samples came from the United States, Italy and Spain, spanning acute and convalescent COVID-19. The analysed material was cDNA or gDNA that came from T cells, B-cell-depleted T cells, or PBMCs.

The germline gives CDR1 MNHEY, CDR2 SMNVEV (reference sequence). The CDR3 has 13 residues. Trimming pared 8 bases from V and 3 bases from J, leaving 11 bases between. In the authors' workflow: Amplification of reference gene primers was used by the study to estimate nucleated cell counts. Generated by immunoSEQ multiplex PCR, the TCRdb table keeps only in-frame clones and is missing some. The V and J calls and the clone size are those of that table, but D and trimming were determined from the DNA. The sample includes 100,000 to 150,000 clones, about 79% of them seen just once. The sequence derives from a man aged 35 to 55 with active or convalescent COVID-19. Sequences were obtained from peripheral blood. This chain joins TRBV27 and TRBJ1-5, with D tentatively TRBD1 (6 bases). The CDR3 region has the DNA TGTGCCAGCTCCGGGGACACCAATCAGCCCCAGCATTTT. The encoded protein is CASSGDTNQPQHF.